This TCR beta chain stems from a study of blood T cell repertoires in COVID-19. Trimming took 3 bases from V and 8 from J, leaving 13 bases between them. This CDR3 comprises 14 residues. Germline values: CDR1 SGHTA, CDR2 FQGNSA. Authors' processing steps: Counts of nucleated cells, estimated from reference gene primer amplification, were obtained. Using immunoSEQ multiplex PCR, the repertoire was profiled, and TCRdb retains in-frame clones only, with some absent. That table furnishes V, J and clone size, whereas the DNA furnished D and trimming. Of fewer than 85,000 clones detected, 79% appear once; the ten largest clones hold around 27%.

The J gene is TRBJ1-4, the V gene TRBV7-2; perhaps TRBD1 as D (5 bases). The TCR originated in a man aged 60 to 69 with active or convalescent COVID-19. Specimen: peripheral blood. The DNA of the CDR3 is TGTGCCAGCAGCTTGATGGGTTCAGGGGAAAAACTGTTTTTT. As protein: CASSLMGSGEKLFF.